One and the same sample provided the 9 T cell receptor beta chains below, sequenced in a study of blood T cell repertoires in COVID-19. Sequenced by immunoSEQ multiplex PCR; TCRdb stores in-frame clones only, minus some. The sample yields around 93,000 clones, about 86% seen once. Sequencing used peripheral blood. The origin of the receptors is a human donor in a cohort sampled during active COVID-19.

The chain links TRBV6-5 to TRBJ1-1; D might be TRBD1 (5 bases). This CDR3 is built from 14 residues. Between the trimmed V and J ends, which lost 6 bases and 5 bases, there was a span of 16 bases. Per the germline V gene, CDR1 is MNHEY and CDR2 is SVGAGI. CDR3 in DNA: TGTGCCAGCAGCCCCGGGGGAGACACGACTGAAGCTTTCTTT. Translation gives CASSPGGDTTEAFF.

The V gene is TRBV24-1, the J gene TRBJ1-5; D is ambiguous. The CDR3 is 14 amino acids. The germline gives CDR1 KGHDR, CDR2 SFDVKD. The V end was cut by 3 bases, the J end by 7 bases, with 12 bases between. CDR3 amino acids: CATSDTSWAQPQHF. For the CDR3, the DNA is TGTGCCACCAGTGATACGTCCTGGGCGCAGCCCCAGCATTTT.

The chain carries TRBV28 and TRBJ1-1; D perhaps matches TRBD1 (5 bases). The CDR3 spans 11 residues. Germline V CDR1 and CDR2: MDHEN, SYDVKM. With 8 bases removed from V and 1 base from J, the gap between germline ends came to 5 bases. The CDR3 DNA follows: TGTGCCAGCCAGGGGAACACTGAAGCTTTCTTT. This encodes CASQGNTEAFF. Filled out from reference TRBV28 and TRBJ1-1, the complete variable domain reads DVKVTQSSRYLVKRTGEKVFLECVQDMDHENMFWYRQDPGLGLRLIYFSYDVKMKEKGDIPEGYSVSREKKERFSLILESASTNQTSMYLCASQGNTEAFFGQGTRLTVV.

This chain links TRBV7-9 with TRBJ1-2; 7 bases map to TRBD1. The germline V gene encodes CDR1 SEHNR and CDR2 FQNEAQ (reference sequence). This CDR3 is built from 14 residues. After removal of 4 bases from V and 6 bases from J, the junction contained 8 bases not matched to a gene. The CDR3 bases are TGTGCCAGCAGCTCCCATTACGGGACAGATGGCTACACCTTC. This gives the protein CASSSHYGTDGYTF.

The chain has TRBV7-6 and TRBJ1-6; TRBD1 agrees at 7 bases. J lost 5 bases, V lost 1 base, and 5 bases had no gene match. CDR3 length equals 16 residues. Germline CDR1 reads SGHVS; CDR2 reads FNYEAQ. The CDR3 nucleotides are TGTGCCAGCAGCTTAGTTGGGGGACAGCATAATTCACCCCTCCACTTT. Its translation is CASSLVGGQHNSPLHF.

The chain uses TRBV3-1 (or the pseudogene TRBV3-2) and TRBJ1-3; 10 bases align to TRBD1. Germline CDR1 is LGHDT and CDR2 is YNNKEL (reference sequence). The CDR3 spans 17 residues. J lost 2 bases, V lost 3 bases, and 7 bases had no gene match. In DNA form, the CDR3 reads TGTGCCAGCAGCCAGGGACAGGGGTCTGGCGCTGGAAACACCATATATTTT. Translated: CASSQGQGSGAGNTIYF.

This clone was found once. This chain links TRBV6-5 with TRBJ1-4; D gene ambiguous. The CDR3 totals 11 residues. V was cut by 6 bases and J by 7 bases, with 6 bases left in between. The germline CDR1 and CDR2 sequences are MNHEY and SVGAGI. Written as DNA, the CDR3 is TGTGCCAGCAGAACGGGTGAAAAACTGTTTTTT. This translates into CASRTGEKLFF.

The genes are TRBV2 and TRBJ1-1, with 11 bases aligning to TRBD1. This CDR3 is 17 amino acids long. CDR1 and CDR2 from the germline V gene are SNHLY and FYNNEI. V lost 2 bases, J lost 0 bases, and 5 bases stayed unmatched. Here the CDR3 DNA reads TGTGCCAGCAGTGAATCAAGGACAGGGGGCCTGAACACTGAAGCTTTCTTT. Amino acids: CASSESRTGGLNTEAFF.

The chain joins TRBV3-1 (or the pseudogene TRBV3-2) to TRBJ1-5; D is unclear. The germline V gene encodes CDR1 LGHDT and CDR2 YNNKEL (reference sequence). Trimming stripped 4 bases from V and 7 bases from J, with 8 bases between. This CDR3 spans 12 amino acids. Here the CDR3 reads CASSPGGQPQHF. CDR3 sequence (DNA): TGTGCCAGCAGCCCGGGAGGCCAGCCCCAGCATTTT.